This T cell receptor (beta chain) was found in a study of shared clonotypes between healthy human individuals. Between the trimmed V and J ends, which lost 5 bases and 0 bases, there was a span of 23 bases. The germline CDR1 and CDR2 sequences are KGHSH and LQKENI. This CDR3 region has 18 residues. The repertoire was sequenced with immunoSEQ multiplex PCR; TCRdb's copy has only in-frame clones and lacks some. The table includes a few million clones, 90% to 95% detected once. The V gene is TRBV18, the J gene TRBJ2-7, with a weak D call TRBD2 (6 bases). Input material: naive CD4+ T cells sorted from blood. Stated subset: CD45RA+ positively selected. The receptor comes from a man in his late teens or twenties in good health. In nucleotides, the CDR3 is TGTGCCAGCTCAACAGTGGCTAGCGCTGAGAGGGTCTCCTACGAGCAGTACTTC. It translates to CASSTVASAERVSYEQYF.